This T cell receptor (beta chain) was recovered during a study of human T cells and chemical hapten exposure (dated by TCRdb to about 2021). Regarding the study in general: For sensitization, 2% DPC in acetone was applied to a roughly 2 cm by roughly 2 cm area of upper inner arm skin. Alopecia areata with under or over 50% scalp involvement, alopecia totalis and alopecia universalis were represented in the patient cohort, which was mostly female. Patch testing on the upper back used Finn chambers containing 0.01% DPC, with scoring done after 6 days according to International Contact Dermatitis Research Group standards. Weekly therapeutic DPC doses were additionally applied to the scalp of patients throughout the roughly 23-week study period. Libraries were pooled for sequencing, and variation in per-sample TCR yields was attributed mainly to small differences in library volumes within the pool. Blood for TCR sequencing was provided by twenty-nine alopecia patients at one to four time points (pre-sensitization, 2, 6 and 24 weeks). Blood was sampled from patients pre-sensitization (week 0) and at 2, 6 and about 24 weeks after DPC sensitization. This study followed changes in the peripheral blood TCR repertoire in vivo during primary and secondary sensitization of alopecia patients to the hapten diphenylcyclopropenone (DPC).

In its sample, this clonotype was seen many times. Its target antigen remains unknown. Per-nucleotide qualities are absent, and no much larger clonotype sits a single base away. Preparation of the library involved RACE. Sequencer: NextSeq 500. During library preparation, unique molecular identifiers were attached to individual cDNA molecules so that TCRs could be counted in a quantitative, reproducible way. Both TCR alpha and TCR beta chains were sequenced from each blood RNA sample. The study's processing was this. The median number of TCRs per sample was some 100,000, ranging from about 20,000 to 700,000. The Decombinator software suite was used to annotate the V, J and CDR3 of the TCR reads. To make PS versus PT1 abundance plots, every sample was subsampled to the same number of TCRs (28,000). Expanded TCRs were defined as absent before sensitization and observed at least eight times at the 2-week time point. TCRdb handled the public reads itself, with Q25 trimming in fastp and clone calling in MiXCR, and kept productive beta chains. Records with the same CDR3 protein are collapsed into one entry carrying the most frequent genes and DNA. The authors' filters were not applied to this entry. This sample gives 190,000 or so distinct CDR3 sequences in total; more than 20% of them show up just once. Together, the top ten hold roughly 2.3% of the sample.

According to the study, the label for this sample's time point signals: patch test 3, about 24 weeks after DPC sensitization. According to the study, the label for this sample's treatment or condition signals: therapeutic diphenylcyclopropenone sensitization with weekly scalp DPC. At every patch-test visit, the blood draw took place before the patch test was put on. To be eligible, patients had to be aged 18 to 70, diagnosed with alopecia and judged suitable for DPC therapy, while pregnant patients were excluded. Total RNA was isolated from unfractionated whole blood collected in Tempus Blood RNA tubes. CDR1 and CDR2, per the germline V gene (reference sequence), are DFQATT and SNEGSKA. Measured from the cysteine to the phenylalanine, the CDR3 is 14 residues long. The entry retains the CDR3 DNA only, 42 bases that are in frame from base 1. V sheds 1 base and J sheds 1 base, leaving 11 bases between their ends.

The investigation overall reported the following: Patch test score correlated positively with the number of PT1 expanded TCRs, reaching significance at thresholds 8, 16 and 32 but not at 4. After repeated subsampling, the strength of the expansion versus patch-test correlation and the threshold at which it became significant changed. Compared with pre-sensitization or healthy control sets, expanded TCRs formed significantly more large CDR3 similarity clusters, which is consistent with antigen-driven responses. Alopecia, a presumed autoimmune disease, was present in all patients, so the immune response of the patients might differ from that of healthy individuals. The number of TCRs above 1 in 1000 frequency did not change with DPC sensitization; there was no evidence of global repertoire structure alterations.

The starting material was whole blood, obtained in connection with sensitization to the hapten diphenylcyclopropenone (DPC). The rearranged segments are TRBV20-1 and TRBJ2-7; TRBD1 is a possible D gene, resting on 5 matching bases. The TCR comes from a woman aged 40 to 50 with alopecia areata. Some clones in this sample may be carry-over from other donors' samples. The encoded CDR3 is CSARALTASYEQYF. Here is the DNA: TGCAGTGCTAGAGCCCTGACAGCATCCTACGAGCAGTACTTC.